This is a list of T cell receptor beta chains from one sample in a study of T cell responses to AZD1222 COVID-19 vaccine. Method: immunoSEQ multiplex PCR; TCRdb's copy keeps in-frame clones and lacks some. The data hold approximately 200,000 clones, with 80% to 95% observed a single time. This material consisted of peripheral blood, taken 28 days after the second AZD1222 dose. These receptors were obtained from an adult who received the AZD1222 COVID-19 vaccine. CDR3s leave out the opening cysteine and the closing phenylalanine or tryptophan.

V gene,CDR3 protein
TRBV12-5,ASAKSGTGQIVQETQY
TRBV27,ASSFVGGQETQY
TRBV7-9,ASSARGGYT
TRBV19,ASSIRVGSSYEQY
TRBV7-3,ASSSQGGGGTGELF
TRBV10-2,ASSGDRGREKLF
TRBV6-2/TRBV6-3,ASSLGVAGGDTQY
TRBV14,ASSDPTGYGYT
TRBV11-2,ASSKTQGFRQF
TRBV4-2,ASSQVAGGAVYGYT
TRBV28,ASSWGPHPPRTDTQY
TRBV30,AWHLRGGLSAANEKLF
TRBV9,ASSVGLVYNEQF
TRBV5-1,ASSSGLAGSEEQF
TRBV5-4,AGQAYNSPLH
TRBV6-1,ASSEALAGVYEQY
TRBV4-2,ASSQEILGGELF
TRBV2,ASARLSRYEQY
TRBV6-1,ASSEGARVDQPQH
TRBV30,AWSPLPAEGNYGYT
TRBV6-1,ASSLLGQSYGYT
TRBV18,ASSPDYPTDTQY
TRBV10-2,ASSEGFAGLYT
TRBV2,ASKKGADSYNEQF
TRBV28,ASSFLQGAVYGYT
TRBV2,ASRAQGRDQPQH
TRBV7-8,ASSLAAGQGRYGYT
TRBV11-2,ASSLDPALELF
TRBV7-3,ASSRMYGTGELF
TRBV28,ASSLWEGRETQY
TRBV28,ASSSPQGGRVEQY
TRBV9,ASSVTSGNNEQF
TRBV30,AWSAGTSRNNEQF
TRBV5-5,ASSLAGPYEQY
TRBV29-1,SGGRSAVSYNEQF
TRBV28,ASNFQGGISGYT